This T cell receptor beta chain stems from a study of T-cell memory formation after mild COVID-19. Overall study context: TCR clusters mostly belonged to single donors. Findings and caveats of the study: Mostly located in CM and EM were contracting CD4+ clones, with contracting CD8+ clones located in EMRA. Pre-infection memory carried some responding clones, suggesting that cross-reactive memory joined.

Concerning this clonotype: Its antigen is not identified.

V was pared by 0 bases and J by 4 bases, with 8 bases of the junction left unmatched. The CDR3 totals 16 residues. Germline V CDR1 and CDR2: SGHRS, YFSETQ. Libraries for TCRalpha and TCRbeta carried sample barcodes and unique molecular identifiers via 5'RACE. TCRdb fed the 5' RACE reads into MiXCR, producing one record per CDR3 protein. In the table there are over 300,000 distinct CDR3 sequences, roughly 19% of which are singletons. This clonotype was obtained from a man younger than 35 who had mild COVID-19 (a few samples of this study predate the infection). Cell type and time point are not known. Sequencing was performed on PBMCs or a T cell subset sorted from them (not recorded which). V gene TRBV5-1 combines with J gene TRBJ2-5; 8 bases align to TRBD2. The CDR3 sequence: CASSLESGGQRETQYF. DNA for the CDR3: TGCGCCAGCAGCTTGGAGTCGGGGGGGCAGCGAGAGACCCAGTACTTC.